This passage covers 14 T cell receptor beta chains from one sample sequenced in a study of T cell responses to AZD1222 COVID-19 vaccine. Clones were sequenced by immunoSEQ multiplex PCR, and TCRdb holds only the in-frame ones, with some missing. In the table there are about 120,000 clones, approximately 90% of which are singletons. The source was peripheral blood, collected 28 days after the second AZD1222 dose. Receptors were obtained from an adult who received the AZD1222 COVID-19 vaccine.

The chain links TRBV5-6 to TRBJ2-3; no clear D. This CDR3 is built from 14 residues. CDR1 and CDR2 from the germline V gene are SGHDT and YYEEEE. Trimming left V 0 bases short and J 1 base short, with 6 bases between. The CDR3 nucleotides read TGTGCCAGCAGCTTGGCTCCGGGCACAGATACGCAGTATTTT. Residues: CASSLAPGTDTQYF.

The chain links TRBV9 to TRBJ2-1; TRBD2 agrees at 8 bases. V was clipped by 4 bases and J by 2 bases; unmatched bases: 5. The germline V gene has CDR1 SGDLS and CDR2 YYNGEE. The CDR3 has 15 residues. CDR3 sequence: CASSLTSGTYNEQFF. The CDR3 DNA sequence: TGTGCCAGCAGCCTTACTAGCGGAACCTACAATGAGCAGTTCTTC. Full variable domain (outside the CDR3, taken from reference TRBV9 and TRBJ2-1): DSGVTQTPKHLITATGQRVTLRCSPRSGDLSVYWYQQSLDQGLQFLIQYYNGEERAKGNILERFSAQQFPDLHSELNLSSLELGDSALYFCASSLTSGTYNEQFFGPGTRLTVL.

The gene calls are TRBV6-1 and TRBJ1-2; D remains unclear. Trimming stripped 2 bases from V and 4 bases from J, with 11 bases between. Germline CDR1 is MNHNS and CDR2 is SASEGT. The length of the CDR3 is 14 residues. The chain's CDR3 is CASSELGYSYGYTF. In DNA, the CDR3 is TGTGCCAGCAGTGAACTGGGTTACTCCTATGGCTACACCTTC.

The V gene is TRBV2, the J gene TRBJ1-1; 7 nucleotides match TRBD1. Germline V gene data show CDR1 as SNHLY and CDR2 as FYNNEI. The CDR3 has 15 residues. Trimming cost V 4 bases and J 3 bases; bases outside gene matches: 8. This CDR3 reads CASSGTGFYDTEAFF. The CDR3 nucleotides read TGTGCCAGCAGTGGGACAGGTTTTTATGACACTGAAGCTTTCTTT.

The rearrangement uses TRBV3-1 (or the pseudogene TRBV3-2) and TRBJ1-5, with 7 bases aligning to TRBD1. Germline V gene data show CDR1 as LGHDT and CDR2 as YNNKEL (reference sequence). V was clipped by 1 base and J by 7 bases; unmatched bases: 7. The CDR3 is 15 amino acids. CDR3 protein: CASSQGGGAGQPQHF. The DNA of the CDR3 is TGTGCCAGCAGCCAAGGAGGGGGCGCGGGACAGCCCCAGCATTTT.

The V gene is TRBV24-1, the J gene TRBJ1-1; D might be TRBD1 (5 bases). From germline, CDR1 is KGHDR and CDR2 SFDVKD. Trimming left V 12 bases short and J 2 bases short, with 15 bases between. The CDR3 loop spans 13 amino acids. This chain's CDR3 is CAVSSGANTEAFF. The CDR3 DNA is TGTGCCGTGTCCTCCGGGGCCAACACTGAAGCTTTCTTT.

J is TRBJ2-2 and V is TRBV7-9; D uncertain. Per germline, CDR1 SEHNR and CDR2 FQNEAQ (reference sequence). The CDR3 has 13 residues. Trimming cost V 3 bases and J 2 bases, with 4 bases left between them. The CDR3 DNA follows: TGTGCCAGCAGCTTTGGTAACACCGGGGAGCTGTTTTTT. Protein product: CASSFGNTGELFF.

The chain recombines TRBV30 with TRBJ2-7; maybe TRBD2 (6 bases). Germline CDR1 is GTSNPN and CDR2 is SVGIG (reference sequence). This CDR3 has 15 amino acids. The ends were cut back, 5 bases at V and 1 base at J, with 18 bases in the middle. For the CDR3, the DNA is TGTGCCTGGCGACCCCTGGCGGGAAGATCCTACGAGCAGTACTTC. Its protein is CAWRPLAGRSYEQYF. The whole variable domain, filled in from reference TRBV30 and TRBJ2-7, reads SQTIHQWPATLVQPVGSPLSLECTVEGTSNPNLYWYRQAAGRGLQLLFYSVGIGQISSEVPQNLSASRPQDRQFILSSKKLLLSDSGFYLCAWRPLAGRSYEQYFGPGTRLTVT.

The chain couples TRBV20-1 to TRBJ1-1; D unresolved. The germline V gene has CDR1 DFQATT and CDR2 SNEGSKA (reference sequence). The CDR3 extends over 11 amino acids. V was clipped by 3 bases and J by 3 bases, with 5 bases between them. The CDR3 protein is CSAREYTEAFF. CDR3 DNA sequence: TGCAGTGCTAGGGAATACACTGAAGCTTTCTTT.

V and J are TRBV20-1 and TRBJ2-2; D is undetermined. V dropped 3 bases and J dropped 6 bases, with 8 bases sitting between them. The CDR3 is made up of 12 amino acids. The germline V gene encodes CDR1 DFQATT and CDR2 SNEGSKA (reference sequence). Here the CDR3 DNA reads TGCAGTGCTAGTAATAGCCCCGGGGAGCTGTTTTTT. Protein product: CSASNSPGELFF.

The rearrangement links TRBV7-6 to TRBJ1-3; no definite D call. This CDR3 has 16 amino acids. Germline assignment: CDR1 SGHVS and CDR2 FNYEAQ. V gave up 6 bases and J gave up 0 bases, with 15 bases separating them. CDR3 in DNA: TGTGCCAGCAGTCGAACCGGGAGAAACTCTGGAAACACCATATATTTT. Protein: CASSRTGRNSGNTIYF.

The chain employs TRBV9 and TRBJ1-4; D might be TRBD1 (5 bases). Trimming left V 0 bases short and J 7 bases short, with 10 bases between. This CDR3 is 14 amino acids long. The germline V gene encodes CDR1 SGDLS and CDR2 YYNGEE. The CDR3 loop is CASSVGRGGEKLFF. In DNA form, the CDR3 reads TGTGCCAGCAGCGTAGGAAGGGGAGGTGAAAAACTGTTTTTT.

V is TRBV7-9 and J is TRBJ1-2, with no clear D. Deletions cut 4 bases from V and 3 bases from J, with 15 bases between. The CDR3 is 15 amino acids. Germline V lookup: CDR1 SEHNR, CDR2 FQNEAQ (reference sequence). The CDR3 sequence is CASSSSISPDYGYTF. Here the CDR3 DNA reads TGTGCCAGCAGCTCGAGCATTTCCCCGGACTATGGCTACACCTTC.

The genes are TRBV21-1 and TRBJ2-7; no check of the table's D call, TRBD2, against the DNA was made. TRBV21-1 is annotated as a pseudogene. CDR3 length: 13 amino acids. The CDR3 spells CASSKDGSYEQYF. In DNA form, the CDR3 reads TGTGCCAGCAGCAAAGACGGGTCCTACGAGCAGTACTTC.